The 29 T cell receptor beta chains reported below all come from one sample, sequenced in a study of chemoradiotherapy in HPV16-positive cancers. Clones were read by immunoSEQ multiplex PCR, and TCRdb kept only the in-frame ones, dropping some. The sample carries tens of thousands of clones, 88% recorded once. This material consisted of blood, taken from a patient who underwent chemoradiotherapy. The receptor source for this set is a human donor with HPV-associated anogenital cancer.

This clone came up a few times. V and J are TRBV10-1 and TRBJ2-7, with D tentatively TRBD1 (6 bases). The CDR3 totals 14 residues. Trimming removed 5 bases from V and 7 bases from J, with 18 bases in between. From germline, CDR1 is WNHNN and CDR2 SYGVQD (reference sequence). The CDR3 nucleotides are TGCGCCAGCAGTTTGGACAGCTCTTCCCCAGAGCAGTACTTC. Its protein is CASSLDSSSPEQYF.

The chain has TRBV5-8 and TRBJ2-7; D is undetermined. Germline assignment: CDR1 SGHTS and CDR2 YDEGEE. The CDR3 sequence is 13 residues long. V lost 0 bases and J lost 3, with 7 bases in between. This chain's CDR3 is CASSLGGGYEQYF. The CDR3, as DNA: TGTGCCAGCAGCTTGGGGGGTGGCTACGAGCAGTACTTC. Based on the CDR3 plus reference TRBV5-8 and TRBJ2-7, the full variable domain is EAGVTQSPTHLIKTRGQQATLRCSPISGHTSVYWYQQALGLGLQFLLWYDEGEERNRGNFPPRFSGRQFPNYSSELNVNALELEDSALYLCASSLGGGYEQYFGPGTRLTVT.

The gene calls are TRBV19 and TRBJ1-1, with TRBD1 matching 7 bases. CDR3 length: 13 amino acids. Germline assignment: CDR1 LNHDA and CDR2 SQIVND (reference sequence). The V segment lost 6 bases and the J segment 5 bases; nucleotides outside the gene matches: 6. The CDR3 DNA sequence: TGTGCCAGTAGAGTGGACAGGTGGACTGAAGCTTTCTTT. Translation: CASRVDRWTEAFF.

The rearrangement joins TRBV19 to TRBJ1-1, with 7 positions matching TRBD1. With V trimmed by 7 bases and J by 6 bases, 11 bases remained unmatched. From germline, CDR1 is LNHDA and CDR2 SQIVND (reference sequence). The CDR3 has 14 residues. In nucleotides, the CDR3 is TGTGCCAGTACCTCGGACAGGCTCTCGCCTGAAGCTTTCTTT. Protein sequence: CASTSDRLSPEAFF.

This clone was detected a few times. The V call is TRBV2, the J call TRBJ2-7; D tentatively reads TRBD1 or TRBD2 (5 bases each). Germline V gene lookup returns CDR1 SNHLY and CDR2 FYNNEI. CDR3 length: 15 amino acids. With 2 bases removed from V and 2 bases from J, the gap between germline ends came to 13 bases. CDR3 residues: CASSERGGPTYEQYF. The CDR3 nucleotides read TGTGCCAGCAGTGAACGTGGGGGTCCTACCTACGAGCAGTACTTC.

The chain has TRBV2 and TRBJ1-1, with D maybe TRBD1 (5 bases). Per the germline V gene, CDR1 is SNHLY and CDR2 is FYNNEI. The CDR3 loop spans 14 amino acids. With 7 bases removed from V and 0 bases from J, the gap between germline ends came to 12 bases. CDR3 region: CASNFGGLNTEAFF. The DNA of the CDR3 is TGTGCCAGCAATTTTGGGGGTTTGAACACTGAAGCTTTCTTT.

This chain uses TRBV6-5 with TRBJ1-2, with D unclear. This CDR3 has 14 residues. V dropped 5 bases and J dropped 8 bases, with 18 bases sitting between them. CDR1 MNHEY and CDR2 SVGAGI come from the germline V gene. CDR3 in DNA: TGTGCCAGCAGTCCGACGGGCCTCCCGGGAGGCTACACCTTC. This sequence encodes CASSPTGLPGGYTF.

The chain uses TRBV6-1 and TRBJ2-1; D is undetermined. This CDR3 is 15 amino acids long. V lost 3 bases to trimming and J lost 9 bases, with 18 bases between them. Germline CDR1 reads MNHNS; CDR2 reads SASEGT. This CDR3 reads CASSDSMGLATEQFF. DNA of the CDR3: TGTGCCAGCAGTGACTCGATGGGTCTGGCCACTGAGCAGTTCTTC.

The chain joins TRBV6-1 to TRBJ1-4; no reliable D call. The germline V and J ends were trimmed by 0 bases and 6 bases, with 11 bases remaining between them. Germline lookup yields CDR1 MNHNS and CDR2 SASEGT. This CDR3 is 15 amino acids long. The CDR3 loop is CASSEAVGSYEKLFF. The CDR3 DNA is TGTGCCAGCAGTGAAGCCGTAGGAAGTTATGAAAAACTGTTTTTT.

This clone is labeled medium-sized. The chain carries TRBV28 and TRBJ1-4; D gene uncertain. Germline CDR1 reads MDHEN; CDR2 reads SYDVKM. This CDR3 has 17 residues. Trimming took 5 bases from V and 5 from J, leaving 21 bases between them. The CDR3 loop is CASSPGALGRLNEKLFF. The CDR3 bases are TGTGCCAGCAGTCCGGGCGCTCTAGGACGGTTAAATGAAAAACTGTTTTTT.

The chain is built from TRBV5-1 and TRBJ2-5; possible D gene TRBD1, 7 bases. The length of the CDR3 is 19 residues. Germline V CDR1 and CDR2: SGHRS, YFSETQ. V lost 4 bases and J 5 bases, leaving 30 bases between the germline ends. The CDR3 region has the DNA TGCGCCAGCAGCCCGGCGTTGGGACAGAGAAGACTAGGTGAGGAGACCCAGTACTTC. It translates to CASSPALGQRRLGEETQYF.

V gene TRBV25-1 combines with J gene TRBJ1-2; no definite D call. V was clipped by 7 bases and J by 4 bases, with 16 bases between them. CDR3 length: 14 residues. CDR1 MGHDK and CDR2 SYGVNS come from the germline V gene. CDR3 sequence: CASTNTGSGYGYTF. CDR3 coding DNA: TGTGCCAGCACTAACACGGGAAGCGGCTATGGCTACACCTTC.

The rearrangement joins TRBV11-3 to TRBJ1-4, with 12 bases lining up with TRBD1. The CDR3 has 20 amino acids. J gave up 0 bases and V 3 bases, and 11 bases lay outside the gene matches. CDR1 is SGHNT and CDR2 is YENEEA in the germline V gene. CDR3 region: CASSLALGTGGSPTNEKLFF. The CDR3 DNA is TGTGCCAGCAGCTTGGCCTTAGGGACAGGGGGCTCCCCAACTAATGAAAAACTGTTTTTT.

This clone came up once. In DNA, the CDR3 is TGTGCCAGCAGCTTAGCCGGGCCAGATACGCAGTATTTT. Encoded protein: CASSLAGPDTQYF. The chain couples TRBV7-9 to TRBJ2-3; D unresolved. Trimming pared 0 bases from V and 4 bases from J, leaving 5 bases between. Germline V CDR1 and CDR2: SEHNR, FQNEAQ (reference sequence). CDR3 length equals 13 residues.

The V and J genes are TRBV14 and TRBJ1-2, with 7 bases lining up with TRBD1. The CDR3 covers 15 residues. V trimming: 1 base; J trimming: 6 bases; junction bases outside the gene matches: 8. Germline V gene lookup returns CDR1 SGHDN and CDR2 FVKESK. The CDR3 DNA sequence: TGTGCCAGCAGCCAAGTCACAGGGGCGGCTAATGGCTACACCTTC. Encoded protein: CASSQVTGAANGYTF.

This chain connects TRBV4-1 to TRBJ1-2; no clear D. Trimming cost V 0 bases and J 3 bases, with 11 bases left between them. The CDR3 spans 15 residues. CDR1 MGHRA and CDR2 YSYEKL come from the germline V gene. CDR3 coding DNA: TGCGCCAGCAGCCAAGAAGGGTACACCTACTATGGCTACACCTTC. Its protein product is CASSQEGYTYYGYTF.

The gene calls are TRBV7-9 and TRBJ2-7; TRBD1 agrees at 11 bases. V dropped 4 bases and J dropped 0; count of bases not matched to a gene: 11. This CDR3 region has 18 residues. Germline loops: CDR1 SEHNR, CDR2 FQNEAQ (reference sequence). CDR3 in amino acids: CASSSDGTGGPGSYEQYF. The DNA for the CDR3 is TGTGCCAGCAGCTCTGACGGGACAGGGGGTCCGGGCTCCTACGAGCAGTACTTC.

V is TRBV4-2 and J is TRBJ2-7, with 7 nucleotides matching TRBD2. The length of the CDR3 is 14 residues. With 1 base clipped from V and 3 bases from J, the junction kept 3 bases outside the gene matches. Germline CDR1 LGHNA, CDR2 YNFKEQ. Written as DNA, the CDR3 is TGTGCCAGCAGCCAAGCGGGGACTATCTACGAGCAGTACTTC. Translation gives CASSQAGTIYEQYF.

CDR3 sequence: CASSDGRGQNTEAFF. CDR3 in DNA: TGCGCCAGCAGTGATGGAAGGGGACAGAACACTGAAGCTTTCTTT. The chain has TRBV10-1 and TRBJ1-1; perhaps TRBD1 as D (6 bases). Germline CDR1 is WNHNN and CDR2 is SYGVQD (reference sequence). V was pared by 3 bases and J by 1 base, with 12 bases between. This CDR3 is built from 15 residues.

DNA for the CDR3: TGCGCCAGCAGCTTGACTTTGCGGCCCCAAACTGAAGCTTTCTTT. Amino acid sequence: CASSLTLRPQTEAFF. V is TRBV5-1 and J is TRBJ1-1; no definite D call. Germline loops: CDR1 SGHRS, CDR2 YFSETQ. Trimming left V 1 base short and J 5 bases short, with 15 bases between. This CDR3 comprises 15 residues.

The chain links TRBV7-9 to TRBJ2-3, with TRBD2 identical over 11 bases. CDR3 length: 13 amino acids. The V segment lost 11 bases and the J segment 5 bases; nucleotides outside the gene matches: 6. CDR1 and CDR2 from the germline V gene are SEHNR and FQNEAQ (reference sequence). CDR3 in amino acids: CAVGGLAGDTQYF. The DNA for the CDR3 is TGTGCCGTAGGAGGACTAGCGGGAGATACGCAGTATTTT. Based on the CDR3 plus reference TRBV7-9 and TRBJ2-3, the full variable domain is DTGVSQNPRHKITKRGQNVTFRCDPISEHNRLYWYRQTLGQGPEFLTYFQNEAQLEKSRLLSDRFSAERPKGSFSTLEIQRTEQGDSAMYLCAVGGLAGDTQYFGPGTRLTVL.

J is TRBJ1-2 and V is TRBV6-1; unclear D gene. This CDR3 contains 12 residues. Trimming removed 3 bases at V and 4 bases at J, with 6 bases between. Per the germline V gene, CDR1 is MNHNS and CDR2 is SASEGT. For the CDR3, the DNA is TGTGCCAGCAGTGATAACCTCTATGGCTACACCTTC. Translating gives CASSDNLYGYTF.

The chain has TRBV6-6 and TRBJ2-7; D is undetermined. The V end was cut by 0 bases, the J end by 1 base, with 7 bases between. Germline CDR1 reads MNHNY; CDR2 reads SVGAGI (reference sequence). CDR3 length: 14 residues. The CDR3 bases are TGTGCCAGCAGTTACTCGACGTTTTCCTACGAGCAGTACTTC. Translated: CASSYSTFSYEQYF.

J is TRBJ2-3 and V is TRBV4-1; no definite D call. V was shortened by 4 bases and J by 1 base, with 6 bases between the two germline ends. The V gene's germline CDR1 is MGHRA and CDR2 YSYEKL. CDR3 length: 13 amino acids. CDR3 sequence (DNA): TGCGCCAGCAGCCCCCCTGGCACAGATACGCAGTATTTT. Its translation: CASSPPGTDTQYF.

The chain is built from TRBV7-2 and TRBJ1-2; tentative D call: TRBD1 (6 bases). V shed 7 bases and J shed 4 bases, with 22 bases lying between them. The V gene's germline CDR1 is SGHTA and CDR2 FQGNSA. The CDR3 is made up of 16 amino acids. The CDR3 here is CASKLDVGQTSYGYTF. Written as DNA, the CDR3 is TGTGCCAGCAAATTAGATGTAGGACAGACTTCCTATGGCTACACCTTC.

The table lists this clone with a count of one. This chain links TRBV5-6 with TRBJ1-5; tentatively, D is TRBD1 (5 bases). Germline lookup yields CDR1 SGHDT and CDR2 YYEEEE. The V end lost 2 bases, the J end lost 4 bases, and 7 bases lay between the germline ends. This CDR3 contains 13 residues. The CDR3 nucleotides are TGTGCCAGCAGCTTACAGGCTAATCAGCCCCAGCATTTT. Translating it yields CASSLQANQPQHF.

This rearrangement joins TRBV29-1 to TRBJ1-1; TRBD1 might be the D (5 bases). The CDR3 length is 13 residues. CDR1 is SQVTM, CDR2 ANQGSEA, per germline. Trimming shortened V by 5 bases and J by 1 base, and 11 bases separated the two germline ends. This CDR3 reads CSVSTGGNTEAFF. In DNA form, the CDR3 reads TGCAGCGTTAGCACGGGGGGGAACACTGAAGCTTTCTTT.

The chain recombines TRBV9 with TRBJ1-1, with 8 bases identical to TRBD1. The CDR3 spans 15 residues. J gave up 5 bases and V 4 bases, and 10 bases lay outside the gene matches. From germline, CDR1 is SGDLS and CDR2 YYNGEE. In DNA, the CDR3 is TGTGCCAGCAGCCCAGGGGGCGCGATAAGGACTGAAGCTTTCTTT. Its translation: CASSPGGAIRTEAFF.

This clone has more than one count but fewer than ten. The chain links TRBV13 to TRBJ1-1; D not resolved. The V and J ends lost 8 bases and 3 bases respectively, with 16 bases between them. The CDR3 is made up of 14 amino acids. Germline CDR1 and CDR2: PRHDT and FYEKMQ (reference sequence). The CDR3 DNA is TGTGCCAGCTACCTCCGGGGAGATGACACTGAAGCTTTCTTT. It is translated as CASYLRGDDTEAFF.